The 5 T cell receptor beta chains listed next were all sequenced from one sample in a study of blood T cells in healthy people across ages. Combining a sample-barcoded 5' primer with a J-beta primer mix, a second PCR ran for about 6 to 12 cycles. TCRdb re-derived calls from the 5' RACE reads in MiXCR, one entry per CDR3 protein. The table includes about 1.8 million distinct CDR3 sequences, 40% to 55% detected once. Specimen: blood. These receptors all come from a woman between 35 and 50 years old in good health.

The chain combines TRBV6-5 with TRBJ2-1; possible D gene TRBD1, 5 bases. Between the trimmed V and J ends, which lost 8 bases and 8 bases, there was a span of 19 bases. The CDR3 covers 14 residues. Germline CDR1 reads MNHEY; CDR2 reads SVGAGI. DNA for the CDR3: TGTGCCAGCGCAGGTATCAGGGCCGTCCATGAGCAGTTCTTC. Protein: CASAGIRAVHEQFF.

CDR3: CSVEGWEGTSTDTQYF. CDR3 sequence (DNA): TGCAGCGTTGAAGGATGGGAAGGGACTAGCACAGATACGCAGTATTTT. The chain couples TRBV29-1 to TRBJ2-3; weak D call: TRBD2 (6 bases). The CDR3 covers 16 residues. Between the trimmed V and J ends, which lost 1 base and 0 bases, there was a span of 14 bases. CDR1 and CDR2 from the germline V gene are SQVTM and ANQGSEA.

This clonotype was seen a handful of times. The J gene is TRBJ1-2, the V gene TRBV27; 9 bases are shared with TRBD1. Per germline, CDR1 MNHEY and CDR2 SMNVEV (reference sequence). This CDR3 contains 15 residues. With 6 bases clipped from V and 6 bases from J, the junction kept 11 bases outside the gene matches. The CDR3 loop is CASRLTPGQGHGYTF. The DNA of the CDR3 is TGTGCCAGCAGACTTACACCGGGACAGGGTCATGGCTACACCTTC.

Here the CDR3 reads CASSVGGTAQYF. In nucleotides, the CDR3 is TGTGCCAGCAGTGTGGGAGGGACTGCGCAGTATTTT. The chain has TRBV25-1 and TRBJ2-3; the match to TRBD2 covers 7 bases. Per the germline V gene, CDR1 is MGHDK and CDR2 is SYGVNS. The V segment lost 4 bases and the J segment 10 bases; nucleotides outside the gene matches: 5. The length of the CDR3 is 12 residues.

A few counts support this clonotype. Written as DNA, the CDR3 is TGCGCCAGCAGCTTGCAGACCGAGTACAATGAGCAGTTCTTC. Protein sequence: CASSLQTEYNEQFF. The V and J genes are TRBV5-1 and TRBJ2-1; D is unclear. Per the germline V gene, CDR1 is SGHRS and CDR2 is YFSETQ. The ends were cut back, 1 base at V and 4 bases at J, with 9 bases in the middle. CDR3 size: 14 residues. Filled out from reference TRBV5-1 and TRBJ2-1, the complete variable domain reads KAGVTQTPRYLIKTRGQQVTLSCSPISGHRSVSWYQQTPGQGLQFLFEYFSETQRNKGNFPGRFSGRQFSNSRSEMNVSTLELGDSALYLCASSLQTEYNEQFFGPGTRLTVL.